Shown below are 20 T cell receptor beta chains from a single sample sequenced in a study of shared T cell receptors in the human thymus. This table comes from immunoSEQ multiplex PCR, and its TCRdb copy is limited to in-frame clones, with some not included. This sample has 630,000 or so clones; 87% occur once, and the top ten carry roughly 0.0086%. These data also featured in a second study, about human thymus T cells.

The sample comprised thymocytes. Receptors were obtained from a boy under two years old with a congenital heart defect.

The V gene is TRBV5-1, the J gene TRBJ1-6; D is perhaps TRBD1 (5 bases). V was pared by 4 bases and J by 6 bases, with 14 bases between. Germline V lookup: CDR1 SGHRS, CDR2 YFSETQ. The CDR3 loop spans 15 amino acids. The CDR3 protein is CASSQTTALNSPLHF. The CDR3 DNA sequence: TGCGCCAGCAGCCAAACGACAGCCCTTAATTCACCCCTCCACTTT. Using reference TRBV5-1 and TRBJ1-6 for the parts outside the CDR3, the full variable domain is KAGVTQTPRYLIKTRGQQVTLSCSPISGHRSVSWYQQTPGQGLQFLFEYFSETQRNKGNFPGRFSGRQFSNSRSEMNVSTLELGDSALYLCASSQTTALNSPLHFGNGTRLTVT.

V usage is TRBV11-3 and J usage is TRBJ1-6; D call uncertain. The ends were cut back, 3 bases at V and 0 bases at J, with 3 bases in the middle. CDR1 and CDR2 from the germline V gene are SGHNT and YENEEA. The length of the CDR3 is 14 residues. CDR3 residues: CASSLSSYNSPLHF. CDR3 DNA: TGTGCCAGCAGCTTGAGCTCCTATAATTCACCCCTCCACTTT.

This rearrangement joins TRBV7-2 to TRBJ2-7; D perhaps matches TRBD1 (5 bases). CDR1 is SGHTA, CDR2 FQGNSA, per germline. The CDR3 runs 17 residues. V lost 0 bases and J lost 0, with 15 bases in between. Written as DNA, the CDR3 is TGTGCCAGCAGCTTAGCGCTTCTTACGACAGACTCCTACGAGCAGTACTTC. Translating it yields CASSLALLTTDSYEQYF.

This clone was seen a handful of times. V usage is TRBV10-2 and J usage is TRBJ1-1; D is unresolved. Germline assignment: CDR1 WSHSY and CDR2 SAAADI. The CDR3 sequence is 14 residues long. V lost 3 bases and J 1 base, leaving 9 bases between the germline ends. The CDR3 DNA sequence: TGCGCCAGCAGTGATATCGGGGAGAACACTGAAGCTTTCTTT. Protein product: CASSDIGENTEAFF.

This clone was counted once. The CDR3 protein is CASSVQGLGWNTEAFF. The CDR3 DNA sequence: TGCGCCAGCAGCGTGCAGGGGCTCGGTTGGAACACTGAAGCTTTCTTT. The chain carries TRBV5-1 and TRBJ1-1; perhaps TRBD1 as D (6 bases). The germline V gene encodes CDR1 SGHRS and CDR2 YFSETQ. Trimming left V 4 bases short and J 1 base short, with 17 bases between. The CDR3 has 16 residues.

A single count supports this clone. The rearrangement joins TRBV13 to TRBJ1-6; maybe TRBD1 (6 bases). Trimming shortened V by 0 bases and J by 5 bases, and 20 bases separated the two germline ends. The CDR3 is 19 amino acids. Per germline, CDR1 PRHDT and CDR2 FYEKMQ (reference sequence). The CDR3 loop reads CASSLGGALGTKDNSPLHF. The CDR3 DNA reads TGTGCCAGCAGCTTAGGGGGAGCCCTCGGGACAAAAGATAATTCACCCCTCCACTTT.

The rearrangement joins TRBV12-5 to TRBJ2-1; 14 bases are a match to TRBD2. V trimming: 5 bases; J trimming: 6 bases; junction bases outside the gene matches: 9. The germline gives CDR1 LGHNT, CDR2 FRNRAP. The CDR3 consists of 17 residues. DNA for the CDR3: TGTGCTAGTGGTACCAGGGGGACTAGCGGGAGTAGCAATGAGCAGTTCTTC. Translated, it gives CASGTRGTSGSSNEQFF.

This clone was detected a few times. This chain joins TRBV28 and TRBJ1-3; 7 positions agree with TRBD1. CDR1 is MDHEN, CDR2 SYDVKM, per germline. The CDR3 consists of 16 residues. Trimming cost V 1 base and J 4 bases; bases outside gene matches: 7. This CDR3 reads CASSLSRQGPGNTIYF. The CDR3 DNA reads as TGTGCCAGCAGTTTATCCCGACAGGGTCCGGGAAACACCATATATTTT.

This sequence joins TRBV28 and TRBJ1-5; D gene unclear. There are 11 residues in the CDR3. Germline-derived CDR1 and CDR2 are MDHEN and SYDVKM. Trimming removed 3 bases from V and 8 bases from J, with 5 bases in between. The CDR3 spells CASSFPEPQHF. The CDR3 coding sequence is TGTGCCAGCAGTTTCCCTGAGCCCCAGCATTTT. Full variable domain (rest looked up from reference TRBV28 and TRBJ1-5): DVKVTQSSRYLVKRTGEKVFLECVQDMDHENMFWYRQDPGLGLRLIYFSYDVKMKEKGDIPEGYSVSREKKERFSLILESASTNQTSMYLCASSFPEPQHFGDGTRLSIL.

The chain carries TRBV2 and TRBJ2-5, with TRBD1 matching over 7 bases. J lost 3 bases, V lost 4 bases, and 2 bases had no gene match. This CDR3 comprises 13 residues. CDR1 is SNHLY and CDR2 is FYNNEI in the germline V gene. CDR3 coding DNA: TGTGCCAGCAGTGGACAGGGTGAAGAGACCCAGTACTTC. This encodes CASSGQGEETQYF.

The rearrangement uses TRBV19 and TRBJ2-3; 8 bases align to TRBD2. CDR1 and CDR2 from the germline V gene are LNHDA and SQIVND (reference sequence). The CDR3 contains 15 residues. Losses at the gene ends were 6 bases for V and 0 bases for J; bases not matched to a gene: 5. The CDR3 reads CASRPLAASTDTQYF. The CDR3 nucleotides read TGTGCCAGTAGGCCACTAGCGGCTAGCACAGATACGCAGTATTTT.

The V call is TRBV4-3, the J call TRBJ2-6, with TRBD1 identical over 11 bases. The CDR3 is made up of 19 amino acids. The germline CDR1 and CDR2 sequences are LGHNA and YSLEER. Unmatched junction bases numbered 4, after V lost 0 bases and J lost 0 bases. The CDR3 nucleotides read TGCGCCAGCAGCCAAGAAGGGACAGGGGGTCCCTCTGGGGCCAACGTCCTGACTTTC. Translation: CASSQEGTGGPSGANVLTF.

This chain links TRBV28 with TRBJ2-2; 9 bases line up with TRBD1. Germline trimming cut 3 bases from V and 0 bases from J; bases unmatched to any gene: 8. The CDR3 length is 18 residues. Germline CDR1 and CDR2: MDHEN and SYDVKM. CDR3 sequence: CASSFGDRDPPNTGELFF. For the CDR3, the DNA is TGTGCCAGCAGTTTTGGGGACAGGGATCCCCCGAACACCGGGGAGCTGTTTTTT.

A few counts support this clone. In DNA form, the CDR3 reads TGTGCCAGCAGCCCCCGAGGTAATCCTAACACTGAAGCTTTCTTT. It translates to CASSPRGNPNTEAFF. This chain joins TRBV7-9 and TRBJ1-1; D not resolved. V dropped 5 bases and J dropped 2 bases, with 15 bases sitting between them. Germline CDR1 SEHNR, CDR2 FQNEAQ (reference sequence). CDR3 length: 15 amino acids.

The chain uses TRBV5-6 and TRBJ1-2; D unresolved. Trimming cost V 0 bases and J 8 bases, with 8 bases left between them. The CDR3 consists of 12 residues. The germline V gene has CDR1 SGHDT and CDR2 YYEEEE. The CDR3 sequence is CASSLVREGYTF. For the CDR3, the DNA is TGTGCCAGCAGCTTGGTTCGTGAGGGCTACACCTTC.

The V call is TRBV4-3, the J call TRBJ2-3; 8 positions agree with TRBD1. The length of the CDR3 is 15 residues. Germline CDR1 reads LGHNA; CDR2 reads YSLEER. V trimming: 3 bases; J trimming: 5 bases; junction bases outside the gene matches: 7. The CDR3 is CASSQGWTGLDTQYF. CDR3 DNA sequence: TGCGCCAGCAGCCAGGGGTGGACAGGGTTAGATACGCAGTATTTT.

This CDR3 is CASSPTVPSADTQYF. The CDR3 coding sequence is TGTGCCAGCAGTCCGACTGTGCCCTCCGCAGATACGCAGTATTTT. This chain joins TRBV2 and TRBJ2-3; unclear D gene. CDR3 length: 15 residues. CDR1 and CDR2 from the germline V gene are SNHLY and FYNNEI. Trimming took off 5 bases at V and 4 bases at J, with 16 bases between the two ends.

This clone was seen just once. The V gene is TRBV18, the J gene TRBJ1-2, with D tentatively TRBD1 (6 bases). CDR3 length equals 14 residues. Trimming took 0 bases from V and 7 from J, leaving 12 bases between them. Germline V gene sequence: CDR1 KGHSH, CDR2 LQKENI. The CDR3 here is CASSPPQGKAGYTF. The CDR3 bases are TGTGCCAGCTCACCACCACAGGGAAAGGCTGGCTACACCTTC.

To note about this clone: Other nucleotide sequences in the sample specify the same CDR3. The chain is built from TRBV5-1 and TRBJ2-1; 11 bases line up with TRBD2. After removal of 4 bases from V and 4 bases from J, the junction contained 4 bases not matched to a gene. Germline CDR1 is SGHRS and CDR2 is YFSETQ. The CDR3 loop spans 15 amino acids. CDR3 in amino acids: CASSLTSGGYNEQFF. The DNA for the CDR3 is TGCGCCAGCAGCCTCACTAGCGGGGGATACAATGAGCAGTTCTTC. Filled out from reference TRBV5-1 and TRBJ2-1, the complete variable domain reads KAGVTQTPRYLIKTRGQQVTLSCSPISGHRSVSWYQQTPGQGLQFLFEYFSETQRNKGNFPGRFSGRQFSNSRSEMNVSTLELGDSALYLCASSLTSGGYNEQFFGPGTRLTVL.

In its sample, this clone was seen a few times. The junction does not match germline at one end; this may be a read error. V and J are TRBV27 and TRBJ1-6; D is perhaps TRBD1 (6 bases). This CDR3 spans 15 amino acids. CDR1 MNHEY and CDR2 SMNVEV come from the germline V gene (reference sequence). The CDR3 here is CASSVSSGARSPLHF. For the CDR3, the DNA is TGTGCCAGCAGTGTATCATCAGGGGCACGTTCACCCCTCCACTTT.